Each of the 14 T cell receptor beta chains below was sequenced from the same sample in a study of T cells in Graves' hyperthyroidism and ophthalmopathy. RNA transcripts served as the template for amplifying TCR beta CDR3 regions. The primer set for the first-round RT-PCR of the TCR CDR3 was HTBI. TCRdb re-derived calls from the multiplex PCR reads in MiXCR, one entry per CDR3 protein. The table shows 750,000 to 950,000 distinct CDR3 sequences, with 35% to 40% occurring only once. Sequences were obtained from blood. The receptors come from a man aged 18 to 35 with Graves' hyperthyroidism.

The rearrangement joins TRBV7-9 to TRBJ1-1; weak D call: TRBD1 (5 bases). The CDR3 extends over 12 amino acids. Trimming pared 5 bases from V and 6 bases from J, leaving 10 bases between. In germline, CDR1 is SEHNR, CDR2 FQNEAQ (reference sequence). The CDR3 DNA reads as TGTGCCAGCAGCCCCGACAGTCCTGAAGCTTTCTTT. Translating gives CASSPDSPEAFF. Together with reference TRBV7-9 and TRBJ1-1, the CDR3 gives the full variable domain: DTGVSQNPRHKITKRGQNVTFRCDPISEHNRLYWYRQTLGQGPEFLTYFQNEAQLEKSRLLSDRFSAERPKGSFSTLEIQRTEQGDSAMYLCASSPDSPEAFFGQGTRLTVV.

This clonotype was seen only a few times. CDR3 coding DNA: TGCGCCAGCAGCCGGGGACCCTCGTCCCCCCACGAGCAGTACTTC. Its translation: CASSRGPSSPHEQYF. The chain is built from TRBV5-1 and TRBJ2-7; D is tentatively TRBD1 or TRBD2 (5 bases each). The CDR3 sequence is 15 residues long. CDR1 and CDR2 from the germline V gene are SGHRS and YFSETQ. Trimming cost V 4 bases and J 5 bases, with 19 bases left between them.

This clonotype turned up a few times. CDR3 protein: CASSTLSEQYF. DNA of the CDR3: TGTGCCAGCAGCACTTTAAGTGAGCAGTACTTC. The chain carries TRBV11-2 and TRBJ2-7; D gene unclear. This CDR3 is 11 amino acids long. The V end lost 5 bases, the J end lost 7 bases, and 9 bases lay between the germline ends. CDR1 is SGHAT and CDR2 is FQNNGV in the germline V gene.

This clonotype was seen a handful of times. The V gene is TRBV10-3, the J gene TRBJ1-2; D may be TRBD1 (6 bases). The V end lost 6 bases, the J end lost 6 bases, and 11 bases lay between the germline ends. Germline CDR1 and CDR2: ENHRY and SYGVKD. This CDR3 has 12 amino acids. CDR3 in amino acids: CAISEGGNGYTF. CDR3 sequence (DNA): TGTGCCATCAGCGAGGGGGGCAATGGCTACACCTTC.

The sample holds a few counts of this clonotype. The chain has TRBV5-1 and TRBJ2-7, with TRBD1 matching 9 bases. V gave up 0 bases and J gave up 4 bases; unmatched junction bases: 5. This CDR3 has 15 residues. From germline, CDR1 is SGHRS and CDR2 YFSETQ. The CDR3: CASSLEGQGPYEQYF. The CDR3 nucleotides are TGCGCCAGCAGCTTGGAGGGACAGGGTCCATACGAGCAGTACTTC. Variable domain in full (rest from reference TRBV5-1 and TRBJ2-7): KAGVTQTPRYLIKTRGQQVTLSCSPISGHRSVSWYQQTPGQGLQFLFEYFSETQRNKGNFPGRFSGRQFSNSRSEMNVSTLELGDSALYLCASSLEGQGPYEQYFGPGTRLTVT.

This chain links TRBV12-3 or TRBV12-4 with TRBJ1-3; TRBD1 aligns across 9 bases. This CDR3 contains 14 residues. The trim removed 5 bases at V and 4 bases at J, leaving 3 bases unmatched. Here the CDR3 reads CASSGTGNGNTIYF. The CDR3 coding sequence is TGTGCCAGCAGTGGGACAGGGAACGGAAACACCATATATTTT.

This clonotype came up many times. The V and J genes are TRBV20-1 and TRBJ2-5; weak D call: TRBD1 (6 bases). The CDR3 totals 14 residues. Trimming removed 6 bases at V and 2 bases at J, with 16 bases between. Germline values: CDR1 DFQATT, CDR2 SNEGSKA (reference sequence). In nucleotides, the CDR3 is TGCAGTGCCCGGGTAATGACAGGACAAGAGACCCAGTACTTC. Amino acid sequence: CSARVMTGQETQYF.

There are a few counts of this clonotype. J is TRBJ2-5 and V is TRBV11-3; the D is unclear. Per the germline V gene, CDR1 is SGHNT and CDR2 is YENEEA. The CDR3 runs 15 residues. Deletions cut 4 bases from V and 4 bases from J, with 16 bases between. CDR3 sequence reads: CASSSPGWATETQYF. DNA for the CDR3: TGTGCCAGCAGCTCCCCCGGTTGGGCGACAGAGACCCAGTACTTC.

The CDR3 here is CASSPTTRNGGTQYF. CDR3 DNA: TGTGCCAGCAGTCCAACGACTAGAAACGGCGGGACCCAGTACTTC. The chain carries TRBV7-2 and TRBJ2-5, with a weak D call TRBD2 (6 bases). In germline, CDR1 is SGHTA, CDR2 FQGNSA. Trimming shortened V by 6 bases and J by 7 bases, and 21 bases separated the two germline ends. The CDR3 sequence is 15 residues long.

This clonotype was picked up many times. V gene TRBV29-1 combines with J gene TRBJ2-7, with TRBD1 identical over 9 bases. V gave up 8 bases and J gave up 6 bases; unmatched junction bases: 11. The CDR3 extends over 13 amino acids. CDR1 and CDR2 from the germline V gene are SQVTM and ANQGSEA. CDR3 loop: CSSSGTGFGEQYF. In DNA form, the CDR3 reads TGCAGCTCCTCGGGGACAGGGTTCGGCGAGCAGTACTTC.

Many counts were recorded for this clonotype. CDR3 coding DNA: TGCGCCAGCAGAAACCGGGACAGGGAAAATTCACCCCTCCACTTT. Translated: CASRNRDRENSPLHF. The genes are TRBV10-2 and TRBJ1-6; 9 bases are shared with TRBD1. With 6 bases clipped from V and 7 bases from J, the junction kept 7 bases outside the gene matches. The CDR3 extends over 15 amino acids. Per the germline V gene, CDR1 is WSHSY and CDR2 is SAAADI.

About this clonotype: Possible read error: a much larger clone is one base away. The V and J genes are TRBV15 and TRBJ1-4, with D perhaps matching TRBD1 (6 bases). The CDR3 is 16 amino acids. Germline-derived CDR1 and CDR2 are LNHNV and YYDKDF (reference sequence). The CDR3 region is CATSRDYPAGDEKLVF. Written as DNA, the CDR3 is TGTGCCACCAGCAGAGATTATCCGGCAGGGGATGAAAAACTGGTTTTT.

The chain uses TRBV13 and TRBJ2-2; the D gene could be TRBD1 or TRBD2 (5 bases each). Trimming shortened V by 5 bases and J by 6 bases, and 10 bases separated the two germline ends. Germline V gene data show CDR1 as PRHDT and CDR2 as FYEKMQ (reference sequence). The CDR3 has 13 residues. CDR3 bases: TGTGCCAGCAGCGGGACCGTTTCCGGGGAGCTGTTTTTT. It specifies CASSGTVSGELFF.

This clonotype was recorded once. The gene calls are TRBV7-9 and TRBJ2-7, with D tentatively TRBD1 (6 bases). This CDR3 has 14 amino acids. Trimming removed 8 bases from V and 5 bases from J, with 19 bases in between. The germline gives CDR1 SEHNR, CDR2 FQNEAQ (reference sequence). The chain's CDR3 is CASGSPDRHHEQYF. The CDR3 region has the DNA TGTGCCAGCGGCTCTCCGGACAGACACCACGAGCAGTACTTC.